This T cell receptor beta chain was documented in a study of identical twins. General observations from the study: Modelling underestimated the level of out-of-frame TCR alpha sharing observed in monozygotic twins. Conclusions were drawn cross-sectionally by statistical analysis, without following the same donors.

Every one of the donors was a healthy Caucasian. Through template switching, a universal primer site was introduced, and the cDNA contained unique molecular identifiers. TCRdb re-called the 5' RACE reads with MiXCR, one entry per CDR3 protein. The sample contains a few hundred thousand distinct CDR3 sequences, about 12% of which appear only once. Germline CDR1 and CDR2: DFQATT and SNEGSKA (reference sequence). CDR3 length: 13 residues. The V end was cut by 7 bases, the J end by 2 bases, with 14 bases between. This clonotype was found many times. What it recognizes is unknown. The data were also submitted as part of a second study, on yellow fever vaccine responses in identical twins.

The genes are TRBV20-1 and TRBJ1-1; D perhaps matches TRBD1 (6 bases). The sequence came from a woman under 30 in good health. Material: memory (CD45RO+) T cells sorted from blood. Here the CDR3 reads CSVRARGNTEAFF. The CDR3 nucleotides are TGCAGTGTAAGGGCCAGGGGCAACACTGAAGCTTTCTTT.